A selection of T cell receptor beta chains follows, all from one sample in a study of control samples from healthy donors and cancer patients. TCRdb keeps only in-frame clones here, not all; method: immunoSEQ multiplex PCR. The sample yields more than 110,000 clones, roughly 92% seen once. Source material: blood. The receptor source for this set is a man aged 25 to 45 in good health. Each CDR3 is given with its conserved first and last residue. The D gene is left open where the match is weak. Size values are once, few and many counts, or a class for expanded clones, and some rows have none.

v_gene: TRBV5-4; d_gene: TRBD1; j_gene: TRBJ2-3; abundance: NA; CDR3nt: TGTGCCAGCAGCTTAAACAGGGGGCCCACAGATACGCAGTATTTT; CDR3aa: CASSLNRGPTDTQYF
v_gene: TRBV7-9; d_gene: NA; j_gene: TRBJ2-1; abundance: NA; CDR3nt: TGTGCCAGCAGCTTATTCTTCAATGAGCAGTTCTTC; CDR3aa: CASSLFFNEQFF
v_gene: TRBV28; d_gene: TRBD1; j_gene: TRBJ2-7; abundance: NA; CDR3nt: TGTGCCAGGAAACTAGGGACAGATCACTACGAGCAGTACTTC; CDR3aa: CARKLGTDHYEQYF
v_gene: TRBV6-1; d_gene: NA; j_gene: TRBJ1-5; abundance: NA; CDR3nt: TGTGCCAGCAGTGAAGCCGTGGGGAGGACACGGAATCAGCCCCAGCATTTT; CDR3aa: CASSEAVGRTRNQPQHF
v_gene: TRBV6-2/TRBV6-3; d_gene: TRBD2; j_gene: TRBJ2-2; abundance: NA; CDR3nt: TGTGCCAGCAGTACTAGCGGGATCGGGGAGCTGTTTTTT; CDR3aa: CASSTSGIGELFF
v_gene: TRBV9; d_gene: NA; j_gene: TRBJ1-1; abundance: few; CDR3nt: TGTGCCAGCAGCGCTCACAGTGAATTGAACACTGAAGCTTTCTTT; CDR3aa: CASSAHSELNTEAFF
v_gene: TRBV19; d_gene: NA; j_gene: TRBJ1-1; abundance: NA; CDR3nt: TGTGCCAGTAAGTCCGGGAGGACCCAAGCTTTCTTT; CDR3aa: CASKSGRTQAFF
v_gene: TRBV7-9; d_gene: TRBD1; j_gene: TRBJ1-2; abundance: NA; CDR3nt: TGTGCCAGCAGCTTTTCGGACAGGGAAGTCTCTGGCTACACCTTC; CDR3aa: CASSFSDREVSGYTF
v_gene: TRBV12-3/TRBV12-4; d_gene: NA; j_gene: TRBJ1-1; abundance: NA; CDR3nt: TGTGCCAGCAGTCCACCCCACACTGAAGCTTTCTTT; CDR3aa: CASSPPHTEAFF
v_gene: TRBV10-3; d_gene: TRBD1; j_gene: TRBJ1-3; abundance: NA; CDR3nt: TGTGCCATCAGCCGTGGGACAGGGGTCTCTGGAAACACCATATATTTT; CDR3aa: CAISRGTGVSGNTIYF
v_gene: TRBV4-2; d_gene: NA; j_gene: TRBJ2-7; abundance: NA; CDR3nt: TGTGCCAGCAGCCCCTTGCGGGGTGCCTACGAGCAGTACTTC; CDR3aa: CASSPLRGAYEQYF
v_gene: TRBV5-6; d_gene: NA; j_gene: TRBJ2-3; abundance: once; CDR3nt: TGTGCCAGCAGCTTGGGGGCCGGGGGCACAGATACGCAGTATTTT; CDR3aa: CASSLGAGGTDTQYF
v_gene: TRBV28; d_gene: NA; j_gene: TRBJ1-2; abundance: NA; CDR3nt: TGTGCCAGCAGAAGTCCGGGACGGGGGGGCTATGGCTACACCTTC; CDR3aa: CASRSPGRGGYGYTF
v_gene: TRBV29-1; d_gene: NA; j_gene: TRBJ1-1; abundance: NA; CDR3nt: TGCAGCGCTTCGTACATGAACACTGAAGCTTTCTTT; CDR3aa: CSASYMNTEAFF
v_gene: TRBV5-6; d_gene: NA; j_gene: TRBJ2-3; abundance: NA; CDR3nt: TGTGCCAGCAGCTTAAGAGGGTCAGATACGCAGTATTTT; CDR3aa: CASSLRGSDTQYF
v_gene: TRBV5-1; d_gene: NA; j_gene: TRBJ2-3; abundance: NA; CDR3nt: TGCGCCAGCAGCTTCAGGAGGAACACAGATACGCAGTATTTT; CDR3aa: CASSFRRNTDTQYF
v_gene: TRBV4-3; d_gene: NA; j_gene: TRBJ2-5; abundance: NA; CDR3nt: TGCGCCAGCAGCCAACAATCCGTCGGCGGGACGCCCCAGTACTTC; CDR3aa: CASSQQSVGGTPQYF
v_gene: TRBV29-1; d_gene: TRBD1; j_gene: TRBJ2-1; abundance: NA; CDR3nt: TGCAGCGTCCAAAGCCCGGACAGGGGGCTGTATGAGCAGTTCTTC; CDR3aa: CSVQSPDRGLYEQFF
v_gene: TRBV5-8; d_gene: TRBD2; j_gene: TRBJ2-1; abundance: NA; CDR3nt: TGTGCCAGCAGCTCGGAAATAGCGGGAGCCTCCTACAATGAGCAGTTCTTC; CDR3aa: CASSSEIAGASYNEQFF
v_gene: TRBV2; d_gene: TRBD1; j_gene: TRBJ1-2; abundance: NA; CDR3nt: TGTGCCAGCAGTGGGGTCTCAGGGGGCGACTATGGCTACACCTTC; CDR3aa: CASSGVSGGDYGYTF
v_gene: TRBV19; d_gene: TRBD1; j_gene: TRBJ1-2; abundance: NA; CDR3nt: TGTGCCAGTAGTACCCCCCCGGGACAGGGGTTTTATGGCTACACCTTC; CDR3aa: CASSTPPGQGFYGYTF
v_gene: TRBV25-1; d_gene: TRBD1; j_gene: TRBJ2-1; abundance: NA; CDR3nt: TGTGCCAGCAGTGAACGCCAGGGGGTGTACAATGAGCAGTTCTTC; CDR3aa: CASSERQGVYNEQFF
v_gene: TRBV5-4; d_gene: NA; j_gene: TRBJ2-1; abundance: NA; CDR3nt: TGTGCCAGCAGCCGAGCGGACGGGGGCGTCCATGAGCAGTTCTTC; CDR3aa: CASSRADGGVHEQFF
v_gene: TRBV19; d_gene: NA; j_gene: TRBJ1-2; abundance: once; CDR3nt: TGTGCCAGTAGTTGGTTTCAGACCGCCGAGGGAGGCTACACCTTC; CDR3aa: CASSWFQTAEGGYTF
v_gene: TRBV2; d_gene: NA; j_gene: TRBJ2-1; abundance: NA; CDR3nt: TGTGCCAGCATACTGACACTCTACAATGAGCAGTTCTTC; CDR3aa: CASILTLYNEQFF
v_gene: TRBV18; d_gene: NA; j_gene: TRBJ1-3; abundance: NA; CDR3nt: TGTGCCAGCTCACCGCAAACCACTCCGGGAAACACCATATATTTT; CDR3aa: CASSPQTTPGNTIYF
v_gene: TRBV7-9; d_gene: TRBD1; j_gene: TRBJ2-3; abundance: NA; CDR3nt: TGTGCCAGCAGCTTAGTTAGTAAGGACAGGGCGCCCACAGATACGCAGTATTTT; CDR3aa: CASSLVSKDRAPTDTQYF
v_gene: TRBV15; d_gene: NA; j_gene: TRBJ1-3; abundance: NA; CDR3nt: TGTGCCACCAGCTTACAACAGGGAAACACCATATATTTT; CDR3aa: CATSLQQGNTIYF
v_gene: TRBV5-6; d_gene: NA; j_gene: TRBJ2-5; abundance: NA; CDR3nt: TGTGCCAGCAGCGGGGGGACAAGGGCCCAGTACTTC; CDR3aa: CASSGGTRAQYF
v_gene: TRBV29-1; d_gene: TRBD2; j_gene: TRBJ2-7; abundance: NA; CDR3nt: TGCAGCGTGCCGGGACTAGCCAGCGAGCAGTACTTC; CDR3aa: CSVPGLASEQYF
v_gene: TRBV6-1; d_gene: TRBD1; j_gene: TRBJ1-1; abundance: NA; CDR3nt: TGTGCCAGCAGTGGCCGGGACAGGGGATTTGATACTGAAGCTTTCTTT; CDR3aa: CASSGRDRGFDTEAFF
v_gene: TRBV28; d_gene: NA; j_gene: TRBJ2-7; abundance: NA; CDR3nt: TGTGCCAGCAGTTTATCGGCAGGGAGTGAGCAGTACTTC; CDR3aa: CASSLSAGSEQYF
v_gene: TRBV6-1; d_gene: NA; j_gene: TRBJ1-2; abundance: once; CDR3nt: TGTGCCAGCAGCCTGGGGGGAACCAACACCTTC; CDR3aa: CASSLGGTNTF
v_gene: TRBV5-6; d_gene: NA; j_gene: TRBJ1-2; abundance: NA; CDR3nt: TGTGCCAGCAGCTTCAGCGGGGATGGCTACACCTTC; CDR3aa: CASSFSGDGYTF
v_gene: TRBV21-1; d_gene: NA; j_gene: TRBJ1-1; abundance: NA; CDR3nt: TGTGCCAGCGAGAGCAGGGAGACTGAAGCTTTCTTT; CDR3aa: CASESRETEAFF